Listed below are T cell receptor beta chains from one sample, sequenced in a study of T-cell memory formation after mild COVID-19. TCRdb reprocessed the 5' RACE reads via MiXCR and lists one record per CDR3 protein. The sample consists of fewer than 700,000 distinct CDR3 sequences, approximately 18% of them appearing once. The sequenced sample consisted of PBMCs or a T cell subset sorted from them (not recorded which). These receptors came from an adult woman who had mild COVID-19 (a few samples of this study predate the infection). Cell type and time point are not known. Both conserved end residues are part of each CDR3. D genes are given only for firm matches. Size is stated for part of the rows, as once, few or many counts, or as a class when the clone is expanded.

j_call,d_call,clone_size,v_call,cdr3_aa,cdr3_nt
TRBJ2-1,TRBD2,few,TRBV5-6,CASSSPATSGRRNEQFF,TGTGCCAGCAGCTCCCCAGCGACTAGCGGGAGGCGCAATGAGCAGTTCTTC
TRBJ1-3,NA,NA,TRBV25-1,CASRPIGRNTIYF,TGTGCCAGCAGGCCAATAGGTAGAAACACCATATATTTT
TRBJ1-1,NA,few,TRBV7-3,CASSPTGRLGAEAFF,TGTGCCAGCAGCCCGACGGGACGGCTCGGGGCTGAAGCTTTCTTT
TRBJ2-2,NA,NA,TRBV7-6,CASSHPTELNGPGELFF,TGTGCCAGCAGCCACCCGACTGAGCTCAACGGGCCGGGGGAGCTGTTTTTT
TRBJ2-2,NA,many,TRBV7-9,CASSRDTGELFF,TGTGCCAGCAGCCGGGACACCGGGGAGCTGTTTTTT
TRBJ2-1,NA,NA,TRBV12-3/TRBV12-4,CASSGGAPTNEQFF,TGTGCCAGCTCAGGGGGGGCACCTACGAATGAGCAGTTCTTC
TRBJ2-7,NA,few,TRBV12-3/TRBV12-4,CASLGSTEQYF,TGTGCCAGCTTGGGGAGTACCGAGCAGTACTTC
TRBJ2-7,NA,few,TRBV7-6,CASSTNRASYEQYF,TGTGCCAGCAGCACCAACAGGGCCTCCTACGAGCAGTACTTC
TRBJ1-2,TRBD1,NA,TRBV4-3,CASSDRDRDFYGYTF,TGCGCCAGCAGCGACAGGGACAGGGATTTCTATGGCTACACCTTC
TRBJ2-1,TRBD2,few,TRBV9,CASSVTSGGAAEQFF,TGTGCCAGCAGCGTGACTAGCGGGGGGGCCGCTGAGCAGTTCTTC
TRBJ2-7,NA,NA,TRBV7-9,CASSLGEGTYEQYF,TGTGCCAGCAGCTTAGGAGAGGGGACCTACGAGCAGTACTTC
TRBJ1-2,TRBD1,once,TRBV11-3,CASSHPNRGIGDYGYTF,TGTGCCAGCAGCCACCCTAACAGGGGGATTGGGGACTATGGCTACACCTTC
TRBJ1-1,NA,few,TRBV4-1,CASSQVVGVTEAFF,TGCGCCAGCAGCCAAGTTGTCGGCGTCACTGAAGCTTTCTTT
TRBJ2-7,TRBD1,few,TRBV5-5,CASSGGQGEGTRYEQYF,TGTGCCAGCAGCGGCGGACAGGGAGAGGGGACCCGGTACGAGCAGTACTTC
TRBJ1-2,NA,NA,TRBV11-2,CASSPRGDVLYGYTF,TGTGCCAGCAGCCCGAGGGGAGACGTACTCTATGGCTACACCTTC
TRBJ1-1,TRBD1,NA,TRBV4-2,CASSHGTGQNTEAFF,TGTGCCAGCAGCCACGGGACAGGCCAGAACACTGAAGCTTTCTTT